This T cell receptor beta chain was found in a study of PD-1 blockade in classical Hodgkin lymphoma. There are 15 residues in the CDR3. The germline V gene encodes CDR1 KGHSH and CDR2 LQKENI. Deletions cut 0 bases from V and 0 bases from J, with 8 bases between. Time point denoted: cycle 4 day 1 (C4D1), after about 6 weeks of nivolumab. Autologous stem cell transplantation was followed by relapse in every patient, and brentuximab vedotin exposure varied. Produced via immunoSEQ multiplex PCR; TCRdb's table is partial and in-frame only. The data contain tens of thousands of clones, about nine tenths of them singletons.

The receptor was isolated from a human donor with classical Hodgkin lymphoma. Sequencing was performed on peripheral blood mononuclear cells (PBMCs), taken before the fourth cycle of nivolumab. The rearrangement joins TRBV18 to TRBJ1-2; perhaps TRBD1 as D (5 bases). The CDR3 DNA is TGTGCCAGCTCACCACCGCAGGACACTAACTATGGCTACACCTTC. Translation: CASSPPQDTNYGYTF.